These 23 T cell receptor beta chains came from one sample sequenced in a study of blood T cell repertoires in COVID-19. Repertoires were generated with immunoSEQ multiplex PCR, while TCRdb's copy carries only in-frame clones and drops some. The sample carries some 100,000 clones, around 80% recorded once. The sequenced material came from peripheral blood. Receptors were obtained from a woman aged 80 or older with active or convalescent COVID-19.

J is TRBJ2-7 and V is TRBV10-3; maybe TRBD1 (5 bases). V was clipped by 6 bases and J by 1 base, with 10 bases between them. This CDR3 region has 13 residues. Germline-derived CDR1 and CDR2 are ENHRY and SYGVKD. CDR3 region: CAISDSVSYEQYF. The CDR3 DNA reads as TGTGCCATCAGCGACAGCGTTTCCTACGAGCAGTACTTC.

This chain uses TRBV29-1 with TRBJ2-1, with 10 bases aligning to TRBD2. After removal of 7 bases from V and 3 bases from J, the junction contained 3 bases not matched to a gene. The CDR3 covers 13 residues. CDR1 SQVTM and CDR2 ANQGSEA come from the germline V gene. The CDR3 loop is CSARLAGYNEQFF. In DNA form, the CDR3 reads TGCAGCGCCAGACTAGCGGGCTACAATGAGCAGTTCTTC.

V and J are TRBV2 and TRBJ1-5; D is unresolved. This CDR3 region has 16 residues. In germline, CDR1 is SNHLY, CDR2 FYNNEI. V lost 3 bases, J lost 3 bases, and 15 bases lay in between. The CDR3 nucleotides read TGTGCCAGCAGTGAGTGGGGAGGAATGGACAATCAGCCCCAGCATTTT. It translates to CASSEWGGMDNQPQHF.

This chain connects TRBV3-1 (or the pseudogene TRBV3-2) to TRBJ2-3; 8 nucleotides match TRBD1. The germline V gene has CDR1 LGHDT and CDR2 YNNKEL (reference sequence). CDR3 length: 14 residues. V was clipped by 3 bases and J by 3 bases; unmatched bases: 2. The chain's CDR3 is CASSHGTGTDTQYF. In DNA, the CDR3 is TGTGCCAGCAGCCACGGGACAGGTACAGATACGCAGTATTTT.

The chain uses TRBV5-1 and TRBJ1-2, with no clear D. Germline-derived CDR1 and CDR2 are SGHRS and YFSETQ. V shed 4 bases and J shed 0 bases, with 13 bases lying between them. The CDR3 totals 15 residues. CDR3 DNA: TGCGCCAGCAGCGTCGGAGGATCACCTAACTATGGCTACACCTTC. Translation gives CASSVGGSPNYGYTF.

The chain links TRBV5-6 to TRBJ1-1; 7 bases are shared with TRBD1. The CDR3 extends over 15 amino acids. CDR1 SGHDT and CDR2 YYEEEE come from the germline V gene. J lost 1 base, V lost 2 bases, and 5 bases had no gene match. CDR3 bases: TGTGCCAGCAGCTTTAGGGACAGTGGGAACACTGAAGCTTTCTTT. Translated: CASSFRDSGNTEAFF. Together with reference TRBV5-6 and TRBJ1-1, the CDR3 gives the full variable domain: DAGVTQSPTHLIKTRGQQVTLRCSPKSGHDTVSWYQQALGQGPQFIFQYYEEEERQRGNFPDRFSGHQFPNYSSELNVNALLLGDSALYLCASSFRDSGNTEAFFGQGTRLTVV.

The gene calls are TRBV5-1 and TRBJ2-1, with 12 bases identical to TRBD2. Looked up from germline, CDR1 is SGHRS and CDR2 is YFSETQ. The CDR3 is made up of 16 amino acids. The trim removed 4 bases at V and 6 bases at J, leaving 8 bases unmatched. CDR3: CASSTGPGLAGNEQFF. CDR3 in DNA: TGCGCCAGCAGCACGGGACCGGGACTAGCGGGCAATGAGCAGTTCTTC. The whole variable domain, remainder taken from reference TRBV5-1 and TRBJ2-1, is KAGVTQTPRYLIKTRGQQVTLSCSPISGHRSVSWYQQTPGQGLQFLFEYFSETQRNKGNFPGRFSGRQFSNSRSEMNVSTLELGDSALYLCASSTGPGLAGNEQFFGPGTRLTVL.

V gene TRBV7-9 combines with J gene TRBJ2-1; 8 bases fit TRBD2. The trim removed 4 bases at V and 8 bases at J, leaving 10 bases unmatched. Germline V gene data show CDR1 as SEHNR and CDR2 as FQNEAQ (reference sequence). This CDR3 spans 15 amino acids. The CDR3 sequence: CASSSFSGRSDEQFF. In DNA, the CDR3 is TGTGCCAGCAGCTCATTCAGCGGGAGATCGGATGAGCAGTTCTTC.

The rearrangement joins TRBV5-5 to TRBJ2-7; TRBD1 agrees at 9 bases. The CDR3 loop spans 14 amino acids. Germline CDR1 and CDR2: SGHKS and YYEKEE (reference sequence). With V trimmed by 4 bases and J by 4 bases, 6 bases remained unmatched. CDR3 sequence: CASSDGTGMYEQYF. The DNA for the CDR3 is TGTGCCAGCAGCGATGGGACAGGGATGTACGAGCAGTACTTC.

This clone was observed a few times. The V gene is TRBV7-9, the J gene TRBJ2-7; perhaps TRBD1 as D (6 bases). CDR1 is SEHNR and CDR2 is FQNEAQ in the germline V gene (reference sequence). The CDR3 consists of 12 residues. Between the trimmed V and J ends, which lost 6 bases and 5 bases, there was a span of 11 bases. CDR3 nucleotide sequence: TGTGCCAGCAGGACACAGGGCCACGAGCAGTACTTC. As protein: CASRTQGHEQYF.

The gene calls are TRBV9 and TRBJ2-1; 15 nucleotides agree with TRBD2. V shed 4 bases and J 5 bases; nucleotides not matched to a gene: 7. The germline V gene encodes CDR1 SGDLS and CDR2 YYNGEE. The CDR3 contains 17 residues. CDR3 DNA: TGTGCCAGCAGCAAGGGACTAGCGGGAGGCTTAGACAATGAGCAGTTCTTC. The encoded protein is CASSKGLAGGLDNEQFF.

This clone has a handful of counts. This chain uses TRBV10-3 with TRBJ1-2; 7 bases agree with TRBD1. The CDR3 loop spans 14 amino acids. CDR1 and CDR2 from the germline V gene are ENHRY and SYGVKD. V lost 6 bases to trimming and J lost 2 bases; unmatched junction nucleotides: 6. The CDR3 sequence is CAIRGDSLNYGYTF. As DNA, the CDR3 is TGTGCCATCAGGGGGGACAGCCTAAACTATGGCTACACCTTC.

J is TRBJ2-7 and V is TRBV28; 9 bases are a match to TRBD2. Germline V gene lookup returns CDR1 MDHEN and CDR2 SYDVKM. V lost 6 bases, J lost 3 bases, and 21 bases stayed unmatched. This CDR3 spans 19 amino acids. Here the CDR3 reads CASSPLLTSGRVASYEQYF. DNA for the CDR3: TGTGCCAGCAGCCCCCTCTTGACTAGCGGAAGGGTTGCCAGCTACGAGCAGTACTTC.

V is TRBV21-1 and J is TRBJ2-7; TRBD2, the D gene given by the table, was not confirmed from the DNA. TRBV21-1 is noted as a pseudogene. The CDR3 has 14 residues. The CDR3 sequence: CASSPRTRGREQYF. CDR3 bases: TGTGCCAGCAGCCCCCGGACTAGGGGACGAGAGCAGTACTTC.

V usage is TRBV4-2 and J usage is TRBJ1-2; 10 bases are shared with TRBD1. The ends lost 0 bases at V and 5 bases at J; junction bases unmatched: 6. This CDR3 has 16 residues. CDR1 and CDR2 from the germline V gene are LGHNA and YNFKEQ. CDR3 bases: TGTGCCAGCAGCCAAGATGTAACGGGACAGGGGTATGGCTACACCTTC. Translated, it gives CASSQDVTGQGYGYTF.

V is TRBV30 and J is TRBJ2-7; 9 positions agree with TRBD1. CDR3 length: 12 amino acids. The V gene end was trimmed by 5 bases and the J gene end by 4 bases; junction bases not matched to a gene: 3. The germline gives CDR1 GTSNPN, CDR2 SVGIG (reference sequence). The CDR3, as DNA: TGTGCCTGGGGGACAGGGCTTTACGAGCAGTACTTC. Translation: CAWGTGLYEQYF.

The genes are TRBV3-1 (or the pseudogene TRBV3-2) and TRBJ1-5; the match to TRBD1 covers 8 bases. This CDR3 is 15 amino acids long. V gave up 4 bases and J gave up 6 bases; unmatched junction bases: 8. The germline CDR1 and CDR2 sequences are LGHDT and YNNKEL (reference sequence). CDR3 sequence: CASSPRTGNFQPQHF. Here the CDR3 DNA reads TGTGCCAGCAGCCCGCGGACAGGGAATTTTCAGCCCCAGCATTTT.

The CDR3 here is CASSYRGLTEAFF. The CDR3, as DNA: TGTGCCAGCAGTTACAGGGGGCTTACTGAAGCTTTCTTT. The V call is TRBV27, the J call TRBJ1-1; 9 nucleotides agree with TRBD1. V shed 4 bases and J 5 bases; nucleotides not matched to a gene: 2. The CDR3 is 13 residues long. Germline CDR1 and CDR2: MNHEY and SMNVEV (reference sequence).

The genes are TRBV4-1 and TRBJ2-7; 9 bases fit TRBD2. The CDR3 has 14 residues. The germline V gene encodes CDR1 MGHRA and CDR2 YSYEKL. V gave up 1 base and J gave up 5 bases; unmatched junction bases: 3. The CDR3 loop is CASSQGRGGDEQYF. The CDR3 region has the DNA TGCGCCAGCAGCCAAGGGCGGGGGGGCGACGAGCAGTACTTC.

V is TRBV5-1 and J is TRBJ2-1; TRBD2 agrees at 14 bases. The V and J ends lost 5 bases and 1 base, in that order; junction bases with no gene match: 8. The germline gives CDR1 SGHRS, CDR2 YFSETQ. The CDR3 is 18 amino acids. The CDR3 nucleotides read TGCGCCAGCAGTTCCGGGACTAGCGGGAGAGAGTCCTACAATGAGCAGTTCTTC. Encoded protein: CASSSGTSGRESYNEQFF. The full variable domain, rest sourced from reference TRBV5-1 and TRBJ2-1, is KAGVTQTPRYLIKTRGQQVTLSCSPISGHRSVSWYQQTPGQGLQFLFEYFSETQRNKGNFPGRFSGRQFSNSRSEMNVSTLELGDSALYLCASSSGTSGRESYNEQFFGPGTRLTVL.

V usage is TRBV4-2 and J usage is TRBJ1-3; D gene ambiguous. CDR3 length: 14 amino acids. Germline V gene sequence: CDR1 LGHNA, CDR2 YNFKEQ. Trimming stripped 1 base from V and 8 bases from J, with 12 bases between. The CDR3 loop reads CASSQGFGEDTIYF. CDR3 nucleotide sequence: TGTGCCAGCAGCCAAGGGTTCGGGGAGGACACCATATATTTT.

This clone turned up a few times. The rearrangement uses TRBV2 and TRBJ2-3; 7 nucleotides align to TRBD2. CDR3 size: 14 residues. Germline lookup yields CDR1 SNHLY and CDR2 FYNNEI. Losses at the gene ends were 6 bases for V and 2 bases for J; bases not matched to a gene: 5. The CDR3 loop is CASSSGTNTDTQYF. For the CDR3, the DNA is TGTGCCAGCAGCTCCGGGACTAACACAGATACGCAGTATTTT.

This chain's CDR3 is CATSRDQGATEAFF. CDR3 coding DNA: TGTGCCACCAGCAGAGATCAGGGGGCAACCGAAGCTTTCTTT. The V gene is TRBV15, the J gene TRBJ1-1; 8 bases map to TRBD1. Losses at the gene ends were 0 bases for V and 8 bases for J; bases not matched to a gene: 5. Germline V gives CDR1 LNHNV, CDR2 YYDKDF (reference sequence). The CDR3 is 14 residues long.